The next 13 T cell receptor beta chains were all read from a single sample in a study of CD4+ T cells in melanoma. Profiled with immunoSEQ multiplex PCR; TCRdb holds only in-frame clones, not every one. The data contain about 22,000 clones, 82% of them singletons. The specimen sequenced was cells from a culture (not recorded whether cultured in vitro). The origin of the receptors is a human donor with melanoma.

This chain links TRBV9 with TRBJ2-1; 7 positions match TRBD2. The CDR3 spans 16 residues. CDR1 is SGDLS and CDR2 is YYNGEE in the germline V gene. The trim removed 4 bases at V and 5 bases at J, leaving 12 bases unmatched. The CDR3 sequence is CASSPQGIAGDNEQFF. DNA of the CDR3: TGTGCCAGCAGCCCCCAGGGAATAGCGGGCGACAATGAGCAGTTCTTC.

This clone was seen once. This rearrangement joins TRBV19 to TRBJ1-2; 11 bases map to TRBD1. Germline loops: CDR1 LNHDA, CDR2 SQIVND (reference sequence). This CDR3 spans 16 amino acids. Germline trimming cut 4 bases from V and 4 bases from J; bases unmatched to any gene: 8. The CDR3 sequence: CASSKEDRGRGYGYTF. CDR3 coding DNA: TGTGCCAGTAGTAAAGAGGACAGGGGGCGCGGCTATGGCTACACCTTC.

This clone was observed a few times. The chain employs TRBV30 and TRBJ1-2; 8 nucleotides align to TRBD1. Germline V gene lookup returns CDR1 GTSNPN and CDR2 SVGIG (reference sequence). V shed 2 bases and J 8 bases; nucleotides not matched to a gene: 10. This CDR3 contains 14 residues. The CDR3 here is CAWSTTGVGLGYTF. CDR3 nucleotides: TGTGCCTGGAGTACGACAGGGGTGGGGCTCGGCTACACCTTC.

The gene calls are TRBV6-5 and TRBJ1-6; TRBD1 matches 7 bases. Looked up from germline, CDR1 is MNHEY and CDR2 is SVGAGI. The V segment lost 5 bases and the J segment 7 bases; nucleotides outside the gene matches: 5. The CDR3 totals 14 residues. The CDR3 region is CASSNRDSNSPLHF. CDR3 bases: TGTGCCAGCAGTAACCGGGACAGCAATTCACCCCTCCACTTT.

The chain's CDR3 is CASSAGGLTEAFF. CDR3 bases: TGTGCCAGTAGTGCAGGAGGATTGACTGAAGCTTTCTTT. The chain carries TRBV19 and TRBJ1-1, with D hard to call. The germline V gene encodes CDR1 LNHDA and CDR2 SQIVND (reference sequence). V was clipped by 5 bases and J by 5 bases, with 12 bases between them. The CDR3 has 13 residues. The variable domain in full, completed from reference TRBV19 and TRBJ1-1, reads DGGITQSPKYLFRKEGQNVTLSCEQNLNHDAMYWYRQDPGQGLRLIYYSQIVNDFQKGDIAEGYSVSREKKESFPLTVTSAQKNPTAFYLCASSAGGLTEAFFGQGTRLTVV.

The gene calls are TRBV6-1 and TRBJ2-1; D remains unclear. Germline V CDR1 and CDR2: MNHNS, SASEGT. This CDR3 has 16 residues. V lost 1 base to trimming and J lost 11 bases, with 21 bases between them. In DNA form, the CDR3 reads TGTGCCAGCAGTGAAGAGGGTCGGTTCCCGTCTGGTAAGCAGTTCTTC. Translating it yields CASSEEGRFPSGKQFF.

In DNA form, the CDR3 reads TGTGCCAGCAGTGGCAGTTCTGGAAACACCATATATTTT. Translation gives CASSGSSGNTIYF. The chain combines TRBV2 with TRBJ1-3; D unresolved. Germline CDR1 and CDR2: SNHLY and FYNNEI. CDR3 size: 13 residues. V was cut by 4 bases and J by 1 base, with 5 bases left in between.

This clone has more than one count but fewer than ten. The CDR3 bases are TGTGCCATCACCTACAGGGACAGACAATATAGCAATCAGCCCCAGCATTTT. Protein: CAITYRDRQYSNQPQHF. The chain carries TRBV10-3 and TRBJ1-5; 7 bases are shared with TRBD1. The V and J ends lost 7 bases and 0 bases, in that order; junction bases with no gene match: 12. The germline V gene has CDR1 ENHRY and CDR2 SYGVKD. The CDR3 runs 17 residues.

The rearrangement uses TRBV5-1 and TRBJ1-2; TRBD1 agrees at 7 bases. The J segment lost 5 bases and the V segment lost 4 bases, leaving 5 bases of the junction unmatched. The V gene's germline CDR1 is SGHRS and CDR2 YFSETQ. This CDR3 is 13 amino acids long. In DNA, the CDR3 is TGCGCCAGCAGCGGGGACAGCGGATATGGCTACACCTTC. Its protein is CASSGDSGYGYTF.

V is TRBV6-5 and J is TRBJ1-4; D remains ambiguous. The CDR3 sequence is 15 residues long. With 6 bases removed from V and 1 base from J, the gap between germline ends came to 12 bases. Looked up from germline, CDR1 is MNHEY and CDR2 is SVGAGI. The CDR3 sequence is CASSPQLITNEKLFF. CDR3 DNA: TGTGCCAGCAGCCCCCAGCTTATAACTAATGAAAAACTGTTTTTT.

This chain links TRBV11-2 with TRBJ2-5; the match to TRBD2 covers 9 bases. The CDR3 loop spans 15 amino acids. With 5 bases clipped from V and 2 bases from J, the junction kept 6 bases outside the gene matches. From germline, CDR1 is SGHAT and CDR2 FQNNGV. CDR3 sequence: CASSISGGSQETQYF. As DNA, the CDR3 is TGTGCCAGCAGCATTAGCGGGGGATCACAAGAGACCCAGTACTTC.

This clone was recorded only once. The V call is TRBV5-6, the J call TRBJ2-7; TRBD2 might be the D (6 bases). This CDR3 region has 14 residues. Germline V gene lookup returns CDR1 SGHDT and CDR2 YYEEEE. Trimming left V 4 bases short and J 4 bases short, with 15 bases between. The CDR3 region is CASSRRGWGYEQYF. The CDR3 DNA reads TGTGCCAGCAGCCGGCGGGGTTGGGGGTACGAGCAGTACTTC. Full variable domain (rest looked up from reference TRBV5-6 and TRBJ2-7): DAGVTQSPTHLIKTRGQQVTLRCSPKSGHDTVSWYQQALGQGPQFIFQYYEEEERQRGNFPDRFSGHQFPNYSSELNVNALLLGDSALYLCASSRRGWGYEQYFGPGTRLTVT.

This rearrangement joins TRBV4-1 to TRBJ2-7; D not certain. This CDR3 is 14 amino acids long. Germline lookup yields CDR1 MGHRA and CDR2 YSYEKL. V was clipped by 0 bases and J by 1 base, with 7 bases between them. The CDR3 loop reads CASSQDGLSYEQYF. In DNA form, the CDR3 reads TGCGCCAGCAGCCAAGACGGGTTATCCTACGAGCAGTACTTC.